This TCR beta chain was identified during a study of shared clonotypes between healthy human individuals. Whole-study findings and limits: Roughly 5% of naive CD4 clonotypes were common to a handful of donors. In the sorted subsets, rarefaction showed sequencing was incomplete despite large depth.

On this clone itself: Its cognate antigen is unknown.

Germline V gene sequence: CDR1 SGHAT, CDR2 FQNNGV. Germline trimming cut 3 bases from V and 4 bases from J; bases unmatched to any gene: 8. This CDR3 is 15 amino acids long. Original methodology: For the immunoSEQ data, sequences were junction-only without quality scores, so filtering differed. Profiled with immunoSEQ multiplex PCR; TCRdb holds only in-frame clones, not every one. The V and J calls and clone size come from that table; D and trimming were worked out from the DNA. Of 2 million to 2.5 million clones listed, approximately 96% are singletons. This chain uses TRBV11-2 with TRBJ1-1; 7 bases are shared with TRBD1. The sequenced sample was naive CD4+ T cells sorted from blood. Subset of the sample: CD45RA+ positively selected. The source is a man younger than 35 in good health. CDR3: CASSLTGYSGTEAFF. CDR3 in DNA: TGTGCCAGCAGCTTGACAGGGTATTCGGGCACTGAAGCTTTCTTT.